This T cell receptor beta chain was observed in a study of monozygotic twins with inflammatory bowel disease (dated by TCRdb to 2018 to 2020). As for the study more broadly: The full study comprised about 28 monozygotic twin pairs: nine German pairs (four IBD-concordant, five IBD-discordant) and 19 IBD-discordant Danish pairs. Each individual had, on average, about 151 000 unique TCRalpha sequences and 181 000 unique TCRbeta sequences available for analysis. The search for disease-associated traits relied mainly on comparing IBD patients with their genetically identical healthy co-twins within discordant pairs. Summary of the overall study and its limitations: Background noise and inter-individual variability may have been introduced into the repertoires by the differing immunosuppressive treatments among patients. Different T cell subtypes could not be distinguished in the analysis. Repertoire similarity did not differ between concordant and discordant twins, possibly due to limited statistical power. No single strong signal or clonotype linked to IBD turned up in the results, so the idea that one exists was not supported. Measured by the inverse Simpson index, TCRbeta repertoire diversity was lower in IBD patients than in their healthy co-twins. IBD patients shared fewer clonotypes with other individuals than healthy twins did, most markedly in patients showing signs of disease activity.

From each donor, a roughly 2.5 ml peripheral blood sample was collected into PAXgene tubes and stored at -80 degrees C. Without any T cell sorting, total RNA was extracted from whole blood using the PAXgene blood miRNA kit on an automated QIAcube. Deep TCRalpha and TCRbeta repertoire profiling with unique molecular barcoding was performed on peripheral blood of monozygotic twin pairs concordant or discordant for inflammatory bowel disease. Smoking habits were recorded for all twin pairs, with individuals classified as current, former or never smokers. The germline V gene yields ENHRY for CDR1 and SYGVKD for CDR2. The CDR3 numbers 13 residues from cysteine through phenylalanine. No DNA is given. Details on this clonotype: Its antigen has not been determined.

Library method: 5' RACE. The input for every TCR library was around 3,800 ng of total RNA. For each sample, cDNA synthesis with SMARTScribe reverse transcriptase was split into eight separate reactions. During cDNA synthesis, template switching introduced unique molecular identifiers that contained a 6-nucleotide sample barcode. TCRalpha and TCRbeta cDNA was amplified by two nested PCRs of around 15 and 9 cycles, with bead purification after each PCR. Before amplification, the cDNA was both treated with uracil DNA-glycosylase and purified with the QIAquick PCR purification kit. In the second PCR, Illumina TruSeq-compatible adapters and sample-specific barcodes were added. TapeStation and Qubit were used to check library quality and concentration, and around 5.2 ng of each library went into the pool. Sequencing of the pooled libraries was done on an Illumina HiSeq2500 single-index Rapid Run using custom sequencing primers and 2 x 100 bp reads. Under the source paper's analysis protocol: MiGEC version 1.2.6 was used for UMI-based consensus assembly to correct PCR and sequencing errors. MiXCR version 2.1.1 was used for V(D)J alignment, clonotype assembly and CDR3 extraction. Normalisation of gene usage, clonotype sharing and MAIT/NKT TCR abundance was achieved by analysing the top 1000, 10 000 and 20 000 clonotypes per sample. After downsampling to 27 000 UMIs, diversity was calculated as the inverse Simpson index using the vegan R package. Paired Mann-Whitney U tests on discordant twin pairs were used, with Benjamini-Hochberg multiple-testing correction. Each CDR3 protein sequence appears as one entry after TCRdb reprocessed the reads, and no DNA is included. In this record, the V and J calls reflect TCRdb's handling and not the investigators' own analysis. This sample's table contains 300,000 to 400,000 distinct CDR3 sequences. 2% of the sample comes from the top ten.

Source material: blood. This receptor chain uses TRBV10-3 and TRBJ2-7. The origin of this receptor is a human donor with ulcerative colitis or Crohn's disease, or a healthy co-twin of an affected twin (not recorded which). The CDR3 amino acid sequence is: CAARLGSSYEQYF.